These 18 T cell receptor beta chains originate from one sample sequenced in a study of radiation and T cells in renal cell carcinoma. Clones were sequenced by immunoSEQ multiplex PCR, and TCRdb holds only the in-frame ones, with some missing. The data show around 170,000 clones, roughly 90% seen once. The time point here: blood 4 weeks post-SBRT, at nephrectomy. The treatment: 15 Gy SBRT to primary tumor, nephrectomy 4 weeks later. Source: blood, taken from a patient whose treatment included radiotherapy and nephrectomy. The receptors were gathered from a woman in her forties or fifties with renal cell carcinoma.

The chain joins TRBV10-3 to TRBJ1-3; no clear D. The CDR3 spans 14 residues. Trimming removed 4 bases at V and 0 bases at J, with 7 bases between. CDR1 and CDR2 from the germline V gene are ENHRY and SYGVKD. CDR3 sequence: CAISVLSSGNTIYF. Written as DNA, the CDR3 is TGTGCCATCAGTGTCTTGAGCTCTGGAAACACCATATATTTT.

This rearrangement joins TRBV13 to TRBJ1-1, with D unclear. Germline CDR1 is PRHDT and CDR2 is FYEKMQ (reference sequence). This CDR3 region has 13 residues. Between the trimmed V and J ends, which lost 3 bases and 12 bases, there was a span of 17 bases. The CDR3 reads CASSLGNPSRTFF. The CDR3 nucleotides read TGTGCCAGCAGCTTGGGGAATCCCAGTCGGACTTTCTTT.

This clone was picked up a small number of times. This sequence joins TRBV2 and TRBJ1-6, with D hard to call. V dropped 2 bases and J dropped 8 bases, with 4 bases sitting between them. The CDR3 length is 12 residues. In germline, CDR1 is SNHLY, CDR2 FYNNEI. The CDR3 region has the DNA TGTGCCAGCAGTGAAATGTATTCACCCCTCCACTTT. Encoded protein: CASSEMYSPLHF. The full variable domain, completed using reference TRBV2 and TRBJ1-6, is EPEVTQTPSHQVTQMGQEVILRCVPISNHLYFYWYRQILGQKVEFLVSFYNNEISEKSEIFDDQFSVERPDGSNFTLKIRSTKLEDSAMYFCASSEMYSPLHFGNGTRLTVT.

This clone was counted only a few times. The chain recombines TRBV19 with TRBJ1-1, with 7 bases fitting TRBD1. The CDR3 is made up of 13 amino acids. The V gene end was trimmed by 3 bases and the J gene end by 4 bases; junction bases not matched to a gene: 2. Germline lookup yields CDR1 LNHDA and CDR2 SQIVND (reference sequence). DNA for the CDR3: TGTGCCAGTAGTATGGGGACAGCCACTGAAGCTTTCTTT. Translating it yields CASSMGTATEAFF.

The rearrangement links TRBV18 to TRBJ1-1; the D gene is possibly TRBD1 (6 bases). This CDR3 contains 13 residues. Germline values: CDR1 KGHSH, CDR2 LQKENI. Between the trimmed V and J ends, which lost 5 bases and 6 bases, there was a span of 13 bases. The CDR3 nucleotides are TGTGCCAGCTCAGGTCAAAACAGGGCTGAAGCTTTCTTT. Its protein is CASSGQNRAEAFF.

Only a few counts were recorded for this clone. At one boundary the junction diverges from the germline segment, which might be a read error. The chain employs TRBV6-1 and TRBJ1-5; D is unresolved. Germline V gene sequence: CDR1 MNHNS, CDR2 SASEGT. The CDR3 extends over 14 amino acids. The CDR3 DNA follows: TGTGCCAGCAGTGAACCGCCCTCTCGGCCCTCCGGGGATTTT. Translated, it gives CASSEPPSRPSGDF.

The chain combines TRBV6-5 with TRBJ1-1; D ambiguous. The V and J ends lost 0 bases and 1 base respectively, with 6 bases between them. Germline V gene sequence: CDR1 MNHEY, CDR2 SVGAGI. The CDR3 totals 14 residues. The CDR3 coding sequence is TGTGCCAGCAGTTACTCGTTACCGAACACTGAAGCTTTCTTT. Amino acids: CASSYSLPNTEAFF.

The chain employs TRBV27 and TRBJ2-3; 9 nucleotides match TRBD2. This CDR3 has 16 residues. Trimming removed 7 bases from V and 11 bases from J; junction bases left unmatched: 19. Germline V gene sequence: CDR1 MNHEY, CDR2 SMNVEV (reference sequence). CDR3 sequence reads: CASNLAGSPPQIGQYF. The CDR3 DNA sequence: TGTGCCAGCAATCTAGCGGGGTCTCCTCCACAGATCGGGCAGTATTTT.

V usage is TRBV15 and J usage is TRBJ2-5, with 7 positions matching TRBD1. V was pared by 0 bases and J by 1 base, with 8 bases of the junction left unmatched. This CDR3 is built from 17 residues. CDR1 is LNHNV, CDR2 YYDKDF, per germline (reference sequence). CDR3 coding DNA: TGTGCCACCAGCAGAGACCGAGACAGGGTTCCCCAAGAGACCCAGTACTTC. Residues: CATSRDRDRVPQETQYF.

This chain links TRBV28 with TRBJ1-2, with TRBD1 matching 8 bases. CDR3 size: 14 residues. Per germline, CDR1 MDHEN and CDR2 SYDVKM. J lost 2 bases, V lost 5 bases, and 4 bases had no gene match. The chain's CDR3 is CASSDRGPNYGYTF. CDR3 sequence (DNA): TGTGCCAGCAGTGACAGGGGACCGAACTATGGCTACACCTTC.

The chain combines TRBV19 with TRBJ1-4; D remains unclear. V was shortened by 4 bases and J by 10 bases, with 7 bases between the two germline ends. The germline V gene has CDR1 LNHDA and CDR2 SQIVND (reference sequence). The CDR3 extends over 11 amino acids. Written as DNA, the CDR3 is TGTGCCAGTAGTACGTCAGGAAAACTGTTTTTT. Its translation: CASSTSGKLFF.

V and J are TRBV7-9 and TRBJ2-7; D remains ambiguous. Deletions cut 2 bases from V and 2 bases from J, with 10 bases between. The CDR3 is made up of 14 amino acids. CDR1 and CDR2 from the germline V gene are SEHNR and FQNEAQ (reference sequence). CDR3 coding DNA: TGTGCCAGCAGCTTATCTGGCGGTCCCTACGAGCAGTACTTC. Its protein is CASSLSGGPYEQYF. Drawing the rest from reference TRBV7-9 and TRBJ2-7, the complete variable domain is DTGVSQNPRHKITKRGQNVTFRCDPISEHNRLYWYRQTLGQGPEFLTYFQNEAQLEKSRLLSDRFSAERPKGSFSTLEIQRTEQGDSAMYLCASSLSGGPYEQYFGPGTRLTVT.

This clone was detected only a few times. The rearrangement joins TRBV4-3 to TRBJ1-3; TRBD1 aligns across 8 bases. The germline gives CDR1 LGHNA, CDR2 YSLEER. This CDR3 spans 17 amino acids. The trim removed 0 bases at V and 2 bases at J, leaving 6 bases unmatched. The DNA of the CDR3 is TGCGCCAGCAGCCAAGATGAGGGACAGGTTGCTGGAAACACCATATATTTT. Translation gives CASSQDEGQVAGNTIYF.

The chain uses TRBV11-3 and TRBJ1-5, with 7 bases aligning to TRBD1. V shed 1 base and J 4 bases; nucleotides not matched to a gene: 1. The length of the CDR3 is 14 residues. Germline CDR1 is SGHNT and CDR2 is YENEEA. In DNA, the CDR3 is TGTGCCAGCAGCTTAGTACAGGGGAATCAGCCCCAGCATTTT. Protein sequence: CASSLVQGNQPQHF.

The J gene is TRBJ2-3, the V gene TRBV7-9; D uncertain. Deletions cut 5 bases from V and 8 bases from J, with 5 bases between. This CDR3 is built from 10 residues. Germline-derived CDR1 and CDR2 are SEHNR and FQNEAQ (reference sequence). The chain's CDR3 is CASSLSTQYF. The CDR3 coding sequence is TGTGCCAGCAGCCTATCTACGCAGTATTTT.

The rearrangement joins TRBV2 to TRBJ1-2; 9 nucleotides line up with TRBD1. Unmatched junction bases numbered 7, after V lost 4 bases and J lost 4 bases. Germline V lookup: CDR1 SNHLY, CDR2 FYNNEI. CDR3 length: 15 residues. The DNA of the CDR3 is TGTGCCAGCAGTGGGGGTGAGACAGGGGGCTATGGCTACACCTTC. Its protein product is CASSGGETGGYGYTF. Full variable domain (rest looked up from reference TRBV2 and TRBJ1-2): EPEVTQTPSHQVTQMGQEVILRCVPISNHLYFYWYRQILGQKVEFLVSFYNNEISEKSEIFDDQFSVERPDGSNFTLKIRSTKLEDSAMYFCASSGGETGGYGYTFGSGTRLTVV.

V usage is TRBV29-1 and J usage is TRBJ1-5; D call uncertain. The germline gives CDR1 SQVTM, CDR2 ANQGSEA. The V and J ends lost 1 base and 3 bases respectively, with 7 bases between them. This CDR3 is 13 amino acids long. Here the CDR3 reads CSVEVHPNQPQHF. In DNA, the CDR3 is TGCAGCGTTGAAGTCCATCCCAATCAGCCCCAGCATTTT.

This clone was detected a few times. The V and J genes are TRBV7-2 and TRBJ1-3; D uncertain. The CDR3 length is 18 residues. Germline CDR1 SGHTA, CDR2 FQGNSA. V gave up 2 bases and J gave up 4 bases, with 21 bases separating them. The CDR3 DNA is TGTGCCAGCAGCTTACGGCCCCCTCTGAGCGGTCGAGGAAACACCATATATTTT. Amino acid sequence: CASSLRPPLSGRGNTIYF.